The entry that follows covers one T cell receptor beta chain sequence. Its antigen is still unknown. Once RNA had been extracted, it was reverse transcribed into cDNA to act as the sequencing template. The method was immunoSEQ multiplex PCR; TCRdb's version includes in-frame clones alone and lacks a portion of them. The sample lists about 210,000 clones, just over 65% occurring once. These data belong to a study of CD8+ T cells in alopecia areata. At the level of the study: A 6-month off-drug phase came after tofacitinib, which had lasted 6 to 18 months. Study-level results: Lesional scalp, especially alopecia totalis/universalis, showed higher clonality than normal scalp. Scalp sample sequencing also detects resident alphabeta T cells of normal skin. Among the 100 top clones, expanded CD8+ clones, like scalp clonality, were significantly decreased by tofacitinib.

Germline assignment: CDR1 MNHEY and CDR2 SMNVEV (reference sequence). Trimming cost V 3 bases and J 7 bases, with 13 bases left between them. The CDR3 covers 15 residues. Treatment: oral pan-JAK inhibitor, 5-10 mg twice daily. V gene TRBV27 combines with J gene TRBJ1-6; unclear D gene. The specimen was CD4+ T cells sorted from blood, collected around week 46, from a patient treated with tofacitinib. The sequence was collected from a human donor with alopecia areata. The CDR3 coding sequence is TGTGCCAGCAGTTTCGGACGGACCATAAATTCACCCCTCCACTTT. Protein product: CASSFGRTINSPLHF.